This record looks at one T cell receptor beta chain sequence and its context. The data were obtained in a study of blood T cell repertoires in COVID-19. Whole-study context: Samples came from the United States, Italy and Spain, spanning acute and convalescent COVID-19. T cells, B-cell-depleted T cells, or PBMCs supplied cDNA or gDNA.

As handled by the study authors: How many nucleated cells were present was estimated from reference gene primer amplification. Sequenced by immunoSEQ multiplex PCR; TCRdb stores in-frame clones only, minus some. V, J and clone size reflect that table, while D and trimming were determined from the DNA. The table records roughly 260,000 clones, 79% of them present only once. V trimming: 2 bases; J trimming: 5 bases; junction bases outside the gene matches: 9. The CDR3 extends over 16 amino acids. Germline assignment: CDR1 MNHEY and CDR2 SVGAGI. Specimen: peripheral blood. The TCR comes from a middle-aged woman with active or convalescent COVID-19. The V and J genes are TRBV6-5 and TRBJ1-5, with TRBD1 matching over 7 bases. CDR3 coding DNA: TGTGCCAGCAGTTACCCACTCCGGCAGGGGGATCAGCCCCAGCATTTT. This sequence encodes CASSYPLRQGDQPQHF.